This T cell receptor (beta chain) was recovered during a study of blood T cell repertoires in COVID-19. Study overall: PBMCs, B-cell-depleted T cells, or T cells provided the cDNA or gDNA that made up the material.

The CDR3 spans 14 residues. V trimming: 5 bases; J trimming: 5 bases; junction bases outside the gene matches: 7. Germline assignment: CDR1 GTSNPN and CDR2 SVGIG (reference sequence). Libraries were prepared by immunoSEQ multiplex PCR; TCRdb keeps only in-frame clonotypes and omits some of them. Of about 490,000 clones in the sample, approximately 85% were seen once. Material: peripheral blood. This sequence joins TRBV30 and TRBJ2-2; the match to TRBD1 covers 8 bases. This receptor was obtained from a human donor in a cohort sampled during active COVID-19. DNA for the CDR3: TGTGCCTGGGTTCAGGGGGCAGGTACCGGGGAGCTGTTTTTT. Protein sequence: CAWVQGAGTGELFF.